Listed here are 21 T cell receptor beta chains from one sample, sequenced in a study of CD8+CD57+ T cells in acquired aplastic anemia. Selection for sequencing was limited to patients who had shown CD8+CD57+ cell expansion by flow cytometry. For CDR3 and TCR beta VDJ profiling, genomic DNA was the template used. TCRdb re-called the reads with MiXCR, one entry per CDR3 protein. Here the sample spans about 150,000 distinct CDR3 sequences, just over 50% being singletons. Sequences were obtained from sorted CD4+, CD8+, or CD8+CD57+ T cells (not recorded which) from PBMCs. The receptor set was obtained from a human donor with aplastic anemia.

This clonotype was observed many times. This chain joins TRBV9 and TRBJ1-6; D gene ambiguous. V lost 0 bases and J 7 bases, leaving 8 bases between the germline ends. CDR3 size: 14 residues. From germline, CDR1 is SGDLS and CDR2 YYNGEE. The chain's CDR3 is CASSVEGWNSPLHF. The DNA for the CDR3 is TGTGCCAGCAGCGTAGAAGGCTGGAATTCACCCCTCCACTTT.

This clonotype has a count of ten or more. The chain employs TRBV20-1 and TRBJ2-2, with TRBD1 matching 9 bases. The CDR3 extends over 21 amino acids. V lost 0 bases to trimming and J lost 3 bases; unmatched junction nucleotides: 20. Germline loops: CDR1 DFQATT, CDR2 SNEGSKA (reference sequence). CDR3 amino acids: CSARDRSRTGDGIGDTGELFF. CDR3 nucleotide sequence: TGCAGTGCTAGAGATAGGTCCCGGACAGGGGACGGTATCGGGGACACCGGGGAGCTGTTTTTT.

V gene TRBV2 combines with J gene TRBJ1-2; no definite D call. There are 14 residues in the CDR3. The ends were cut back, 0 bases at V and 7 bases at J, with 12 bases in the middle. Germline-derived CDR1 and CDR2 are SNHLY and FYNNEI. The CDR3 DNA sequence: TGTGCCAGCAGTGAAGCGCTTGCGACTGTTGGCTACACCTTC. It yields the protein CASSEALATVGYTF.

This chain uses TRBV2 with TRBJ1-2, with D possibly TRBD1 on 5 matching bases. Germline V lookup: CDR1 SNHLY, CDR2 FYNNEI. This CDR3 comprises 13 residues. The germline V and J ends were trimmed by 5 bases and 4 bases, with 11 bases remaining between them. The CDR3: CASSLGAIYGYTF. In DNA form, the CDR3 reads TGTGCCAGCAGTTTAGGGGCCATCTATGGCTACACCTTC. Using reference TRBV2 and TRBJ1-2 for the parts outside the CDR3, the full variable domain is EPEVTQTPSHQVTQMGQEVILRCVPISNHLYFYWYRQILGQKVEFLVSFYNNEISEKSEIFDDQFSVERPDGSNFTLKIRSTKLEDSAMYFCASSLGAIYGYTFGSGTRLTVV.

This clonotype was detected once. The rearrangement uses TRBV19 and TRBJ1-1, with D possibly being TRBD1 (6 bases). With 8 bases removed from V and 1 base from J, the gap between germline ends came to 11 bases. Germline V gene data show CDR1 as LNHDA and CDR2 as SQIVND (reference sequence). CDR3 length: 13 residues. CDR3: CASSQGANTEAFF. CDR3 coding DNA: TGTGCCAGTTCACAGGGAGCGAACACTGAAGCTTTCTTT. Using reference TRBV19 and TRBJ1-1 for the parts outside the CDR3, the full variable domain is DGGITQSPKYLFRKEGQNVTLSCEQNLNHDAMYWYRQDPGQGLRLIYYSQIVNDFQKGDIAEGYSVSREKKESFPLTVTSAQKNPTAFYLCASSQGANTEAFFGQGTRLTVV.

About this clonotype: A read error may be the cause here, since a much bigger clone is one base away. CDR3 nucleotide sequence: TGTGTCAGCCCTCTTGAAGCTTTCTTT. Translated, it gives CVSPLEAFF. The chain has TRBV6-5 and TRBJ1-1; D remains unclear. CDR1 and CDR2 (germline): MNHEY, SVGAGI. The CDR3 totals 9 residues.

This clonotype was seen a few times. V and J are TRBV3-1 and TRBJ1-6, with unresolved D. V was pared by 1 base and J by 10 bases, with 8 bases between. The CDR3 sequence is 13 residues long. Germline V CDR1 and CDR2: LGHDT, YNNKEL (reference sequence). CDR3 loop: CASSQVIGSPLHF. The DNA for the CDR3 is TGTGCCAGCAGCCAAGTAATTGGGTCACCCCTCCACTTT.

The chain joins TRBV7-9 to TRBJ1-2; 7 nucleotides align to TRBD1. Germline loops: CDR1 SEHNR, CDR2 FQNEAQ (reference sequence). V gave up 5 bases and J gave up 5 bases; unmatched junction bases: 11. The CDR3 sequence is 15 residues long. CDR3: CASSQSDRDSYGYTF. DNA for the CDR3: TGTGCCAGCAGCCAAAGCGACAGGGACTCTTATGGCTACACCTTC. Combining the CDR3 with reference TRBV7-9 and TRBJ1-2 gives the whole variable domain DTGVSQNPRHKITKRGQNVTFRCDPISEHNRLYWYRQTLGQGPEFLTYFQNEAQLEKSRLLSDRFSAERPKGSFSTLEIQRTEQGDSAMYLCASSQSDRDSYGYTFGSGTRLTVV.

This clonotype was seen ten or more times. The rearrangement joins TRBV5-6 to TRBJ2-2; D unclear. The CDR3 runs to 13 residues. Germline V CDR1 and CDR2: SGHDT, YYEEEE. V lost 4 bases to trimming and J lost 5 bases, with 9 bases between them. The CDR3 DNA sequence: TGTGCCAGCAGCCCAGTGGGGACCGGGGAGCTGTTTTTT. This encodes CASSPVGTGELFF. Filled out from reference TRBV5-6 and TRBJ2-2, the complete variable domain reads DAGVTQSPTHLIKTRGQQVTLRCSPKSGHDTVSWYQQALGQGPQFIFQYYEEEERQRGNFPDRFSGHQFPNYSSELNVNALLLGDSALYLCASSPVGTGELFFGEGSRLTVL.

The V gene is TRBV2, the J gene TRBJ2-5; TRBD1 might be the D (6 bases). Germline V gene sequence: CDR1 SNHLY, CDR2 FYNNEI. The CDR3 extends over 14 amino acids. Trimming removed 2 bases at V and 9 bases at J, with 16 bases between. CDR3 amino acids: CASSEMRQVTSQYF. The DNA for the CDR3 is TGTGCCAGCAGTGAAATGAGACAGGTCACATCCCAGTACTTC.

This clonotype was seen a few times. The CDR3 loop is CSLDIGTGGIDEQYF. The CDR3 DNA reads as TGCAGCTTAGACATAGGGACAGGGGGAATCGACGAGCAGTACTTC. This rearrangement joins TRBV29-1 to TRBJ2-7; 11 nucleotides match TRBD1. Germline V gene data show CDR1 as SQVTM and CDR2 as ANQGSEA. The CDR3 extends over 15 amino acids. V shed 8 bases and J 5 bases; nucleotides not matched to a gene: 14.

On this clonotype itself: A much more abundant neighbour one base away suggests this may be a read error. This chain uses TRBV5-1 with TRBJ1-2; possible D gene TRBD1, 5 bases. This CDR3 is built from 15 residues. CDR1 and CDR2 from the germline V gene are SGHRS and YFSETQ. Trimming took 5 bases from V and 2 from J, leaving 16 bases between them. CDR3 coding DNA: TGCGCCAGCAGGTCGGGGATGTACAGGAACTATGGCTACACCTTC. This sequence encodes CASRSGMYRNYGYTF.

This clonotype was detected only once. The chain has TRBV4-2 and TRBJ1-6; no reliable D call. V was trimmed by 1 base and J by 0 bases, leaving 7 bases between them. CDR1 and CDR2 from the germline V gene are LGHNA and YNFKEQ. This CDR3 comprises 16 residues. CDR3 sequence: CASSQGRSSYNSPLHF. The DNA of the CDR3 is TGTGCCAGCAGCCAAGGTCGGAGCTCCTATAATTCACCCCTCCACTTT.

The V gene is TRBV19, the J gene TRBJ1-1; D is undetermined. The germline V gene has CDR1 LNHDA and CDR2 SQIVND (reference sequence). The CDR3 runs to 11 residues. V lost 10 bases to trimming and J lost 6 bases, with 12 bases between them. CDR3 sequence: CATNRAAEAFF. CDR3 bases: TGTGCCACCAACCGGGCAGCTGAAGCTTTCTTT.

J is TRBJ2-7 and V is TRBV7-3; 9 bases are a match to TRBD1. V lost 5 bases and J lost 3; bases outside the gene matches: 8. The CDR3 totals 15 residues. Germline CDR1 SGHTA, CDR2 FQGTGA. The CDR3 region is CASSLSGQGFYEQYF. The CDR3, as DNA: TGTGCCAGCAGCCTGTCGGGACAGGGCTTCTACGAGCAGTACTTC.

CDR3 bases: TGCAGCGTTGCCGAGACAGGGAGAGAGCCCCAGCATTTT. Its protein product is CSVAETGREPQHF. The chain joins TRBV29-1 to TRBJ1-5; 7 positions match TRBD1. Germline CDR1 SQVTM, CDR2 ANQGSEA. The V and J ends lost 4 bases and 8 bases, in that order; junction bases with no gene match: 8. This CDR3 has 13 amino acids.

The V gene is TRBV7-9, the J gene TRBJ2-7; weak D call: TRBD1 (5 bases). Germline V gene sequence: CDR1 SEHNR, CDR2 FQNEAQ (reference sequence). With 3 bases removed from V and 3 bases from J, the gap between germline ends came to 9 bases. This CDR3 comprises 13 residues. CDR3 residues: CASSFGGHYEQYF. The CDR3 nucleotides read TGTGCCAGCAGCTTTGGCGGACACTACGAGCAGTACTTC.

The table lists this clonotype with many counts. In DNA, the CDR3 is TGTGCCAGCAGCGTCCGTCCGAATGCCCTAGGGTATGGCTACACCTTC. Translating it yields CASSVRPNALGYGYTF. The chain combines TRBV11-2 with TRBJ1-2; no clear D gene. Germline CDR1 is SGHAT and CDR2 is FQNNGV. This CDR3 has 16 residues. Deletions cut 5 bases from V and 5 bases from J, with 21 bases between.

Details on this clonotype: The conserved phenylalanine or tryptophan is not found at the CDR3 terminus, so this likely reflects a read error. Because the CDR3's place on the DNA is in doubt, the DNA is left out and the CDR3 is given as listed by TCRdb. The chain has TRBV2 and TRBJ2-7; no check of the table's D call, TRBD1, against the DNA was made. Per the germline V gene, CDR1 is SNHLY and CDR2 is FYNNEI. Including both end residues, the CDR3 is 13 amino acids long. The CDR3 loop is CATGGGSSYEQHL.

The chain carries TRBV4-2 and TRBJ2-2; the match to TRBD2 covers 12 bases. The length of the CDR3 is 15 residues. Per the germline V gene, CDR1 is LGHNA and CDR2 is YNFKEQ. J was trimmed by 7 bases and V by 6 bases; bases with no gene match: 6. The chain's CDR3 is CASSRTSGNVGELFF. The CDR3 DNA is TGTGCCAGCAGTCGGACTAGCGGGAACGTCGGGGAGCTGTTTTTT.

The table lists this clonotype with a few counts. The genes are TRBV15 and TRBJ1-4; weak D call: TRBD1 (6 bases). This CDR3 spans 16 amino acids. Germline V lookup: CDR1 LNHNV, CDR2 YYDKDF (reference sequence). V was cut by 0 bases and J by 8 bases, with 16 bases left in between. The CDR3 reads CATSRDRSAQGEKLFF. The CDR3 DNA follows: TGTGCCACCAGCAGAGATAGGTCGGCCCAGGGGGAAAAACTGTTTTTT.